The 26 T cell receptor beta chains reported below all come from one sample, sequenced in a study of blood T cell repertoires in COVID-19. Produced via immunoSEQ multiplex PCR; TCRdb's table is partial and in-frame only. The sample has some 290,000 clones, 89% seen once; the top ten hold roughly 10%. The sequenced sample was PBMCs or T cells enriched from blood (not recorded which). Source of these receptors: a woman aged 25 to 39 who had recovered from COVID-19.

In DNA form, the CDR3 reads TGTGCCAGCCGCACGGGACAGAACTTCTACGAGCAGTACTTC. Encoded protein: CASRTGQNFYEQYF. The V call is TRBV21-1, the J call TRBJ2-7; the table's D call, TRBD1, was not checked against the DNA. TRBV21-1 is an annotated pseudogene. The CDR3 extends over 14 amino acids.

The rearrangement uses TRBV4-3 and TRBJ2-7, with TRBD1 matching over 9 bases. V lost 3 bases and J lost 5; bases outside the gene matches: 5. This CDR3 region has 14 residues. Germline CDR1 LGHNA, CDR2 YSLEER. For the CDR3, the DNA is TGCGCCAGCAGCCAGGGGACAGGGACGAACGAGCAGTACTTC. The encoded protein is CASSQGTGTNEQYF.

The V call is TRBV5-1, the J call TRBJ2-1; 7 positions match TRBD2. Germline CDR1 and CDR2: SGHRS and YFSETQ. J lost 8 bases, V lost 0 bases, and 8 bases had no gene match. The CDR3 extends over 15 amino acids. DNA for the CDR3: TGCGCCAGCAGCTTGGCCGGTCCGGGGAGGGATGAGCAGTTCTTC. Translated, it gives CASSLAGPGRDEQFF.

This clone was seen only once. The genes are TRBV7-9 and TRBJ1-6, with unresolved D. Germline lookup yields CDR1 SEHNR and CDR2 FQNEAQ (reference sequence). V was pared by 5 bases and J by 9 bases, with 17 bases between. The CDR3 is made up of 15 amino acids. CDR3: CASSAPQPGGSPLHF. Written as DNA, the CDR3 is TGTGCCAGCAGCGCCCCGCAACCTGGAGGTTCACCCCTCCACTTT.

This chain uses TRBV21-1 with TRBJ2-3; the D call of TRBD2 is as the table states it, not checked on the DNA. TRBV21-1 is termed a pseudogene. The CDR3 extends over 20 amino acids. Written as DNA, the CDR3 is TGTGCCAGCAGCAAATGTACGACAGCGGGAGGGCCCTTCGTGACAGATACGCAGTATTTT. This encodes CASSKCTTAGGPFVTDTQYF.

This clone has just one count. CDR3 in DNA: TGCAGCGTGAGGGACTACACAGATACGCAGTATTTT. Protein product: CSVRDYTDTQYF. The chain employs TRBV29-1 and TRBJ2-3, with 7 bases aligning to TRBD2. Trimming took 6 bases from V and 2 from J; bases not matched to a gene: 2. CDR1 is SQVTM and CDR2 is ANQGSEA in the germline V gene. The CDR3 extends over 12 amino acids.

The chain carries TRBV20-1 and TRBJ2-7, with 7 bases that match TRBD1. The CDR3 is 12 residues long. Germline CDR1 reads DFQATT; CDR2 reads SNEGSKA (reference sequence). The J segment lost 4 bases and the V segment lost 4 bases, leaving 4 bases of the junction unmatched. CDR3 loop: CSATDRDYEQYF. The CDR3 nucleotides are TGCAGTGCTACTGACAGGGATTACGAGCAGTACTTC.

J is TRBJ1-6 and V is TRBV27; 7 positions match TRBD1. Germline trimming cut 5 bases from V and 0 bases from J; bases unmatched to any gene: 10. CDR1 and CDR2 from the germline V gene are MNHEY and SMNVEV (reference sequence). The CDR3 has 18 amino acids. CDR3 nucleotide sequence: TGTGCCAGCAGTACCTATACAGGGGTTAGCTCCTATAATTCACCCCTCCACTTT. Protein: CASSTYTGVSSYNSPLHF.

The chain combines TRBV5-4 with TRBJ1-2; maybe TRBD1 (5 bases). The length of the CDR3 is 15 residues. The V gene's germline CDR1 is SGHNT and CDR2 YYREEE (reference sequence). V was trimmed by 2 bases and J by 7 bases, leaving 18 bases between them. The CDR3 bases are TGTGCCAGCAGCTTCATTTTTCAGGGTGATTCTGGCTACACCTTC. Translation gives CASSFIFQGDSGYTF.

The gene calls are TRBV28 and TRBJ2-7, with 9 bases matching TRBD2. The trim removed 9 bases at V and 4 bases at J, leaving 1 base unmatched. The germline CDR1 and CDR2 sequences are MDHEN and SYDVKM. The CDR3 is 11 residues long. CDR3 in amino acids: CASTSGYEQYF. The CDR3 DNA is TGTGCCAGTACTAGCGGGTACGAGCAGTACTTC.

The genes are TRBV2 and TRBJ2-1, with 9 bases identical to TRBD2. From germline, CDR1 is SNHLY and CDR2 FYNNEI. The junction had 11 bases not matched to a gene; V was cut back by 5 bases and J by 9 bases. CDR3 length: 15 amino acids. The CDR3 spells CASSSVREGRSEQFF. CDR3 bases: TGTGCCAGCAGTTCAGTGCGGGAGGGCCGAAGTGAGCAGTTCTTC.

This clone was seen only once. This chain uses TRBV9 with TRBJ2-2, with TRBD1 matching 7 bases. The germline V gene has CDR1 SGDLS and CDR2 YYNGEE. The junction had 9 bases not matched to a gene; V was cut back by 0 bases and J by 4 bases. The CDR3 sequence is 17 residues long. CDR3 region: CASSVGPGTVSTGELFF. In nucleotides, the CDR3 is TGTGCCAGCAGCGTAGGCCCCGGGACAGTAAGCACCGGGGAGCTGTTTTTT. Together with reference TRBV9 and TRBJ2-2, the CDR3 gives the full variable domain: DSGVTQTPKHLITATGQRVTLRCSPRSGDLSVYWYQQSLDQGLQFLIQYYNGEERAKGNILERFSAQQFPDLHSELNLSSLELGDSALYFCASSVGPGTVSTGELFFGEGSRLTVL.

This chain uses TRBV4-1 with TRBJ2-2, with 7 bases aligning to TRBD2. The V gene end was trimmed by 4 bases and the J gene end by 3 bases; junction bases not matched to a gene: 14. CDR3 length equals 18 residues. CDR1 and CDR2 (germline): MGHRA, YSYEKL. The DNA of the CDR3 is TGCGCCAGCAGCCTCCCAGGTCCCGGGAGGATGTACACCGGGGAGCTGTTTTTT. Residues: CASSLPGPGRMYTGELFF.

This sequence joins TRBV5-6 and TRBJ2-7; weak D call: TRBD1 (6 bases). CDR1 is SGHDT, CDR2 YYEEEE, per germline. The CDR3 totals 14 residues. Trimming took 4 bases from V and 1 from J, leaving 12 bases between them. The CDR3 is CASSAVQGSYEQYF. CDR3 nucleotides: TGTGCCAGCAGCGCCGTACAGGGTTCCTACGAGCAGTACTTC.

The V call is TRBV6-5, the J call TRBJ2-7; 7 positions match TRBD1. V was pared by 4 bases and J by 7 bases, with 10 bases of the junction left unmatched. Germline CDR1 is MNHEY and CDR2 is SVGAGI. The CDR3 is made up of 14 amino acids. CDR3 sequence: CASSSGDRVREQYF. In DNA form, the CDR3 reads TGTGCCAGCAGTTCAGGCGACAGGGTAAGGGAGCAGTACTTC.

The table lists this clone with a few counts. The chain couples TRBV9 to TRBJ1-2, with 8 positions matching TRBD1. Germline V gene lookup returns CDR1 SGDLS and CDR2 YYNGEE. The J segment lost 0 bases and the V segment lost 6 bases, leaving 4 bases of the junction unmatched. The CDR3 totals 14 residues. The CDR3 reads CASTPGQANYGYTF. CDR3 in DNA: TGTGCCAGCACCCCGGGACAGGCTAACTATGGCTACACCTTC.

The CDR3: CASSLLADQPQHF. The CDR3 DNA reads TGTGCCAGCAGTTTATTGGCCGATCAGCCCCAGCATTTT. V gene TRBV27 combines with J gene TRBJ1-5, with D unresolved. This CDR3 comprises 13 residues. In germline, CDR1 is MNHEY, CDR2 SMNVEV (reference sequence). Between the trimmed V and J ends, which lost 1 base and 5 bases, there was a span of 6 bases.

This chain links TRBV12-5 with TRBJ2-1; D gene uncertain. The CDR3 has 14 residues. V dropped 5 bases and J dropped 0 bases, with 8 bases sitting between them. Germline V gives CDR1 LGHNT, CDR2 FRNRAP. The CDR3 loop is CASGNDNSYNEQFF. CDR3 bases: TGTGCTAGTGGTAACGACAACTCCTACAATGAGCAGTTCTTC.

This clone appeared once. CDR3 sequence reads: CASSLGLNQPQHF. CDR3 coding DNA: TGTGCCAGCAGCTTAGGACTTAATCAGCCCCAGCATTTT. The rearrangement uses TRBV7-2 and TRBJ1-5; D unclear. The CDR3 covers 13 residues. Looked up from germline, CDR1 is SGHTA and CDR2 is FQGNSA. Trimming stripped 1 base from V and 4 bases from J, with 5 bases between.

The rearrangement links TRBV28 to TRBJ2-7; D not resolved. The germline V gene encodes CDR1 MDHEN and CDR2 SYDVKM. The V and J ends lost 7 bases and 5 bases respectively, with 9 bases between them. This CDR3 is 11 amino acids long. The CDR3 bases are TGTGCCAGCACCACTACGGACGAGCAGTACTTC. Encoded protein: CASTTTDEQYF.

The chain recombines TRBV5-4 with TRBJ2-5; tentative D call: TRBD2 (6 bases). The CDR3 has 15 residues. Trimming removed 2 bases from V and 2 bases from J, with 13 bases in between. Germline assignment: CDR1 SGHNT and CDR2 YYREEE (reference sequence). The CDR3 DNA follows: TGTGCCAGCAGCTTAAAGGTAGCGGTTCAAGAGACCCAGTACTTC. This translates into CASSLKVAVQETQYF.

J is TRBJ2-7 and V is TRBV6-5, with a tentative D call TRBD1 (6 bases). The V end lost 8 bases, the J end lost 3 bases, and 17 bases lay between the germline ends. Looked up from germline, CDR1 is MNHEY and CDR2 is SVGAGI. The CDR3 sequence is 14 residues long. The CDR3 coding sequence is TGTGCCAGCCTCGTGGGGGCCCCAAACTACGAGCAGTACTTC. Protein sequence: CASLVGAPNYEQYF.

V usage is TRBV19 and J usage is TRBJ1-1, with a weak D call TRBD1 (6 bases). The CDR3 sequence is 12 residues long. V gave up 5 bases and J gave up 9 bases, with 13 bases separating them. The germline CDR1 and CDR2 sequences are LNHDA and SQIVND (reference sequence). The CDR3 here is CASSDLTGQAFF. CDR3 DNA sequence: TGTGCCAGTAGTGATCTGACAGGTCAAGCTTTCTTT.

The V gene is TRBV29-1, the J gene TRBJ1-1; the D gene is possibly TRBD1 (6 bases). V was shortened by 4 bases and J by 1 base, with 13 bases between the two germline ends. CDR3 length equals 14 residues. Germline V CDR1 and CDR2: SQVTM, ANQGSEA. CDR3 bases: TGCAGCGTTGGTGGGGGCAGAGCGAACACTGAAGCTTTCTTT. Its protein product is CSVGGGRANTEAFF.

The rearrangement joins TRBV6-5 to TRBJ1-2; 10 positions match TRBD1. This CDR3 comprises 15 residues. Per the germline V gene, CDR1 is MNHEY and CDR2 is SVGAGI. The V and J ends lost 2 bases and 2 bases, in that order; junction bases with no gene match: 2. The CDR3 region has the DNA TGTGCCAGCAGTTACCCGACAGGGGGCAACTATGGCTACACCTTC. Encoded protein: CASSYPTGGNYGYTF.

This clone appeared a few times. The chain links TRBV20-1 to TRBJ1-1; TRBD1 agrees at 7 bases. V dropped 3 bases and J dropped 4; count of bases not matched to a gene: 5. Germline V lookup: CDR1 DFQATT, CDR2 SNEGSKA (reference sequence). The CDR3 is 13 residues long. CDR3 in amino acids: CSASRGGVTEAFF. CDR3 in DNA: TGCAGTGCTAGTAGAGGGGGCGTCACTGAAGCTTTCTTT.